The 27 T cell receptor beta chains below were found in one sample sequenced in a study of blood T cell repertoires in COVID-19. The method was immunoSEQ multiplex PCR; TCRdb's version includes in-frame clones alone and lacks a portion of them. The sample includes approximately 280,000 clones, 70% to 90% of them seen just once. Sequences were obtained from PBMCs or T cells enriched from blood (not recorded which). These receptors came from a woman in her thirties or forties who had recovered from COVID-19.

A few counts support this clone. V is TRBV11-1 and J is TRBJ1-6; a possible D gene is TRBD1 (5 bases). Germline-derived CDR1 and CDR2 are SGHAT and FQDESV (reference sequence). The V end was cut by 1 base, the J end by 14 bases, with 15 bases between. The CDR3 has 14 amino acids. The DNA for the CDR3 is TGTGCCAGCAGCTTAGAGGGGCACCTCGGTACCCTCCACTTT. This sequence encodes CASSLEGHLGTLHF.

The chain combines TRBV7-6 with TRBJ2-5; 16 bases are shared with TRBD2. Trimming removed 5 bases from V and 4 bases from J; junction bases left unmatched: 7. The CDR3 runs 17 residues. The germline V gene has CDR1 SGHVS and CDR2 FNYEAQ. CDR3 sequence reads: CASSRGTSGRDRETQYF. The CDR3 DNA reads TGTGCCAGCAGCCGCGGGACTAGCGGGAGGGATCGAGAGACCCAGTACTTC.

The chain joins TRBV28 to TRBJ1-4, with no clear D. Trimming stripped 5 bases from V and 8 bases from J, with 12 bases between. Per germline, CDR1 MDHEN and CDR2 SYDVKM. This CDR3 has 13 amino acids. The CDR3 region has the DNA TGTGCCAGCAGTAACCCCGGTCAAGAAAAACTGTTTTTT. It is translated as CASSNPGQEKLFF.

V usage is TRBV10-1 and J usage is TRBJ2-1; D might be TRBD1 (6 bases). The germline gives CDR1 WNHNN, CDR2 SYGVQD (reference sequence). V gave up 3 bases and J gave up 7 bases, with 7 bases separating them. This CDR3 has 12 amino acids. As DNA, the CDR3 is TGCGCCAGCAGTGACAGGGGTAATGAGCAGTTCTTC. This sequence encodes CASSDRGNEQFF.

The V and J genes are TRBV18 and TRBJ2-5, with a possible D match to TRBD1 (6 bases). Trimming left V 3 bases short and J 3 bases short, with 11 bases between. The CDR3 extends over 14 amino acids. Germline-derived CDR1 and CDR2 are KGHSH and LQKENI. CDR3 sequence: CASSPARTEETQYF. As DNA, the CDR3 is TGTGCCAGCTCACCTGCAAGGACAGAAGAGACCCAGTACTTC. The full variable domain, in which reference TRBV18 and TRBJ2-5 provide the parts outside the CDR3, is NAGVMQNPRHLVRRRGQEARLRCSPMKGHSHVYWYRQLPEEGLKFMVYLQKENIIDESGMPKERFSAEFPKEGPSILRIQQVVRGDSAAYFCASSPARTEETQYFGPGTRLLVL.

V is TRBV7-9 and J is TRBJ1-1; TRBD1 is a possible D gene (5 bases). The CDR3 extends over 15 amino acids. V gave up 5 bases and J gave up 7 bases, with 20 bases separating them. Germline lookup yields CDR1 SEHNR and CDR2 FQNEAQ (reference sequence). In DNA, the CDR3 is TGTGCCAGCAGCCCCAAGAGCCCAGGGATGAATGAAGCTTTCTTT. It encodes CASSPKSPGMNEAFF.

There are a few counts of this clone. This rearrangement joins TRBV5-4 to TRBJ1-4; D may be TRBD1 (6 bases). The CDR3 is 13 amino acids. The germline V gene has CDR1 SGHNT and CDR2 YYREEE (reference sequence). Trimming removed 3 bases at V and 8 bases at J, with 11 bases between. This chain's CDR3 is CASSSGQFEKLFF. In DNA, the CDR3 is TGTGCCAGCAGCTCAGGACAGTTCGAAAAACTGTTTTTT.

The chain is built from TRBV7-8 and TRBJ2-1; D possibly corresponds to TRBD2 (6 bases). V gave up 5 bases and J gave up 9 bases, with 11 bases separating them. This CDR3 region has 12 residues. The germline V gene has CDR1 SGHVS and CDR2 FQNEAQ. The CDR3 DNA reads TGTGCCAGCAGCCGATTCGGGGGTGAGCAGTTCTTC. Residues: CASSRFGGEQFF.

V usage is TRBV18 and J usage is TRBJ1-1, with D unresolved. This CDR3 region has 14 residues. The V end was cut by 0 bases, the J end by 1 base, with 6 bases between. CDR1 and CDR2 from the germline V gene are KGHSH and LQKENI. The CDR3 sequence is CASSPPAGNTEAFF. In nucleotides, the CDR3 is TGTGCCAGCTCACCACCGGCGGGGAACACTGAAGCTTTCTTT.

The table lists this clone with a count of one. The CDR3 nucleotides are TGTGCCAGTAGTATTTTTGGGACAGGCAGCTCTGGGGCCAACGTCCTGACTTTC. This encodes CASSIFGTGSSGANVLTF. The chain has TRBV19 and TRBJ2-6, with TRBD1 matching 8 bases. After removal of 3 bases from V and 0 bases from J, the junction contained 7 bases not matched to a gene. CDR3 size: 18 residues. CDR1 and CDR2 from the germline V gene are LNHDA and SQIVND (reference sequence).

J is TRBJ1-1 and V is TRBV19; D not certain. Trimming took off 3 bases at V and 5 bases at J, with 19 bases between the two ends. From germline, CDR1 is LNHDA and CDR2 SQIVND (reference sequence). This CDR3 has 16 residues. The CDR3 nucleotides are TGTGCCAGTAGTATGGAGGGAAACCCTTCGGGAACTGAAGCTTTCTTT. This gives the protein CASSMEGNPSGTEAFF.

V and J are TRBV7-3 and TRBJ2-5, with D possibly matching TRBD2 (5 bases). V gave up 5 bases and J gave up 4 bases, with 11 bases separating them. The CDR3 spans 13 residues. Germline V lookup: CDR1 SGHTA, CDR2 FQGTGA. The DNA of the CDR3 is TGTGCCAGCAGCCCCACGGCGGGAGAGACCCAGTACTTC. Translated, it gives CASSPTAGETQYF.

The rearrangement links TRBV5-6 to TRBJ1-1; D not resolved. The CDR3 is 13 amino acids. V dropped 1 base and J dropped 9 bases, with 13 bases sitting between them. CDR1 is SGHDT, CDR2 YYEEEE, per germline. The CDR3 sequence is CASSLFNSPQAFF. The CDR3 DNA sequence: TGTGCCAGCAGCTTGTTCAACAGCCCACAAGCTTTCTTT.

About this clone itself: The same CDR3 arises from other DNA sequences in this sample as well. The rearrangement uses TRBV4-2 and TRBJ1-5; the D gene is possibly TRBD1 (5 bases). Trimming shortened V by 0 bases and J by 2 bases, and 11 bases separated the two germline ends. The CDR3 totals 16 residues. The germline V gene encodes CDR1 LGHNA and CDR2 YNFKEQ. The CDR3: CASSQDLGGGNQPQHF. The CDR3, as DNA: TGTGCCAGCAGCCAAGATTTGGGGGGTGGCAATCAGCCCCAGCATTTT.

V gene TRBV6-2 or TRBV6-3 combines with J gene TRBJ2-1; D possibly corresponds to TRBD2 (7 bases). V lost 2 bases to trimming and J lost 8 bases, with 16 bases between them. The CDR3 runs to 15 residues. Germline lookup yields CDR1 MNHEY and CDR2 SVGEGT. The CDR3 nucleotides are TGTGCCAGCAGTTACAGTCTCCAGGGGAGGGATGAGCAGTTCTTC. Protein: CASSYSLQGRDEQFF.

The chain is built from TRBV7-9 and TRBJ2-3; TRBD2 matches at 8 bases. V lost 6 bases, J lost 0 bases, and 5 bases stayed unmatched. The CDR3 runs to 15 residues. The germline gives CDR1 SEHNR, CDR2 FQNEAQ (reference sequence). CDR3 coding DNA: TGTGCCAGCAGTACTAGCGGCGCTAGCACAGATACGCAGTATTTT. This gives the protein CASSTSGASTDTQYF.

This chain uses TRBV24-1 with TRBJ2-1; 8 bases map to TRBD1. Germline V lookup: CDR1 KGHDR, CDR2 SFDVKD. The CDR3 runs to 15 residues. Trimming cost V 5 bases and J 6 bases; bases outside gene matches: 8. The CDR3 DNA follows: TGTGCCACCAGTGTCTTGCAGGGGGCCCCCAATGAGCAGTTCTTC. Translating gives CATSVLQGAPNEQFF.

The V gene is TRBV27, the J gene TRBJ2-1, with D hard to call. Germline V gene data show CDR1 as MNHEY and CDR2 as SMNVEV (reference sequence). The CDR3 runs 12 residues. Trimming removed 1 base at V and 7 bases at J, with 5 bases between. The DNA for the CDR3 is TGTGCCAGCAGTTTATTCCCAAATGAGCAGTTCTTC. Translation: CASSLFPNEQFF.

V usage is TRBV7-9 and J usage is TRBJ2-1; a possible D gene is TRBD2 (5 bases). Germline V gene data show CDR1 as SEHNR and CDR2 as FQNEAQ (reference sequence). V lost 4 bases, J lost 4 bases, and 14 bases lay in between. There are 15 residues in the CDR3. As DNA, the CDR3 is TGTGCCAGCAGCTCCATCCGACTAAGATACAATGAGCAGTTCTTC. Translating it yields CASSSIRLRYNEQFF.

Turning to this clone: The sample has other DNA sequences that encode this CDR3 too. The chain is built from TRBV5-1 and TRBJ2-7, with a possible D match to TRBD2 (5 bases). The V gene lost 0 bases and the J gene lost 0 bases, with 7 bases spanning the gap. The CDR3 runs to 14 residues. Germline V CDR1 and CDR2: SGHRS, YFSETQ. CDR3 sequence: CASSLVSGSYEQYF. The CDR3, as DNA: TGCGCCAGCAGCTTGGTAAGCGGCTCCTACGAGCAGTACTTC.

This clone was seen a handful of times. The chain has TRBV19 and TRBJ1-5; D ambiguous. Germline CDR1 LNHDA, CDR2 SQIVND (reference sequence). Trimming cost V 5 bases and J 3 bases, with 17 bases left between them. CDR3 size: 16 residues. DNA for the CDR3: TGTGCCAGTAGTCTATACGGGATCCGGGTCAATCAGCCCCAGCATTTT. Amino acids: CASSLYGIRVNQPQHF.

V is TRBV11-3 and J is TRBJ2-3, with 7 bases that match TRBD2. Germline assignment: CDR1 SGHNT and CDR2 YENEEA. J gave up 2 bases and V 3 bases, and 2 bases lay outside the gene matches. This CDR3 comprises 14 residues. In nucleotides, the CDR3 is TGTGCCAGCAGCTTCGGGACTACCACAGATACGCAGTATTTT. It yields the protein CASSFGTTTDTQYF.

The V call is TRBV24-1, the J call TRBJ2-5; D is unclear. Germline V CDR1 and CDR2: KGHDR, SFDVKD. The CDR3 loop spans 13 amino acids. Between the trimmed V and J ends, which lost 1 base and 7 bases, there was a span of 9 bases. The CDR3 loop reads CATSDFREATQYF. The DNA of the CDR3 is TGTGCCACCAGTGATTTTCGTGAGGCGACCCAGTACTTC.

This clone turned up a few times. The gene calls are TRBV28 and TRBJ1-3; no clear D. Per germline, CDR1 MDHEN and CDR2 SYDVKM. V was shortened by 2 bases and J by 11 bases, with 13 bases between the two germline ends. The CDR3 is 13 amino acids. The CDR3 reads CASSLRQAGPIYF. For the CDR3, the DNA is TGTGCCAGCAGTTTAAGGCAGGCGGGCCCCATATATTTT.

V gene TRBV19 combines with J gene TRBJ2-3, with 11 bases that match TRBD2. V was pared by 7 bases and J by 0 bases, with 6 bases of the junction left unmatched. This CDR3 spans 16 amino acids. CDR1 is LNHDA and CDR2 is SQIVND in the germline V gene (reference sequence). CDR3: CASTKLAGVSTDTQYF. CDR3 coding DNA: TGTGCCAGTACCAAACTAGCGGGAGTTAGCACAGATACGCAGTATTTT.

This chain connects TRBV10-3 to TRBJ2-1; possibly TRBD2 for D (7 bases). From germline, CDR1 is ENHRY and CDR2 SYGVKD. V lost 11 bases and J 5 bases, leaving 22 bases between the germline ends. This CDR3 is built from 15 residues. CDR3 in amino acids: CAASWGASGNNEQFF. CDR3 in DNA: TGTGCCGCTAGCTGGGGGGCTAGCGGAAACAATGAGCAGTTCTTC.

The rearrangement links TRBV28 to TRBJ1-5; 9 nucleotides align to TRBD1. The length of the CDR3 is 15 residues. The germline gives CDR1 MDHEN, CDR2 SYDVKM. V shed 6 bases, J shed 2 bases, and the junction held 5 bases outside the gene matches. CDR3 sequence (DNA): TGTGCCAGCAGAACAGGGGGCATGGGCAATCAGCCCCAGCATTTT. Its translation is CASRTGGMGNQPQHF.